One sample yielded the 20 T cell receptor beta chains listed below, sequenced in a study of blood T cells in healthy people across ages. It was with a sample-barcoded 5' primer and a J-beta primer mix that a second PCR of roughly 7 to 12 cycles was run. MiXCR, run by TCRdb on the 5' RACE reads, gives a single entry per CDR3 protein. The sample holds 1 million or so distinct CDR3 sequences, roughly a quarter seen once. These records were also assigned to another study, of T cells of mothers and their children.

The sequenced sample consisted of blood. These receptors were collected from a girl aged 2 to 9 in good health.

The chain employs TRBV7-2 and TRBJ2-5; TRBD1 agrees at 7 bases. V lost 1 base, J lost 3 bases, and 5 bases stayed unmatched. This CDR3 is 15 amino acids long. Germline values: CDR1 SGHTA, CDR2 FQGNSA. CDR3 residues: CASSLGGGREETQYF. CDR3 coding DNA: TGTGCCAGCAGCTTAGGAGGGGGCAGAGAAGAGACCCAGTACTTC.

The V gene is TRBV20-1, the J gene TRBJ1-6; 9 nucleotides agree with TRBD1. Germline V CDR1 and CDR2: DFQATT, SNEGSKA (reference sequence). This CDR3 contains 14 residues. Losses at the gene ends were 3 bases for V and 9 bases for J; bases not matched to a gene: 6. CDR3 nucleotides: TGCAGTGCTAGGGGGACAGGGCGAGGTTCACCCCTCCACTTT. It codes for CSARGTGRGSPLHF.

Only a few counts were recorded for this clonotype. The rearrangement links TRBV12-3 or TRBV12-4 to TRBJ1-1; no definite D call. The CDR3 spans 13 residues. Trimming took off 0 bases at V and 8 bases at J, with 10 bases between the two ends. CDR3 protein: CASSLAGLGEAFF. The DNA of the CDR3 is TGTGCCAGCAGTTTAGCCGGGTTGGGGGAAGCTTTCTTT.

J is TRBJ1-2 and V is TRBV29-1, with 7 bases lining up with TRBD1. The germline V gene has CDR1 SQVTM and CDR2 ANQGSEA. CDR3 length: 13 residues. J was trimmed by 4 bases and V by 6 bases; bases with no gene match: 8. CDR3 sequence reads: CSVDQQGSYGYTF. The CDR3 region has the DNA TGCAGCGTAGACCAACAGGGGAGCTATGGCTACACCTTC.

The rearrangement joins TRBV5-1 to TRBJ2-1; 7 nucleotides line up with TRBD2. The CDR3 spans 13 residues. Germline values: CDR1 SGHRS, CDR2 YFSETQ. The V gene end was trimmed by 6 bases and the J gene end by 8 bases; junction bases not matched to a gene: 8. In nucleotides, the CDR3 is TGCGCCAGCATGCTAGCGGCGGTCGATGAGCAGTTCTTC. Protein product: CASMLAAVDEQFF.

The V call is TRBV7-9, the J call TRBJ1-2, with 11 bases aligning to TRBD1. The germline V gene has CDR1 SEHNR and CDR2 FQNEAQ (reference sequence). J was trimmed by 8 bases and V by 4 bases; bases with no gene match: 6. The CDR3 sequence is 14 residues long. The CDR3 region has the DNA TGTGCCAGCAGCTCCCGGACAGGGGGCGAAGGCTACACCTTC. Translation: CASSSRTGGEGYTF.

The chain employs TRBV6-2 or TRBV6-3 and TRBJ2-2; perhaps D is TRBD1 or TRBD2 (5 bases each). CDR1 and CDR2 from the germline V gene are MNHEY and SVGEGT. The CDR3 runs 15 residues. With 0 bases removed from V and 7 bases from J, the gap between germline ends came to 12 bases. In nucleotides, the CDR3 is TGTGCCAGCAGTTACTCGATCGGGGCCGGCGGGGAGCTGTTTTTT. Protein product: CASSYSIGAGGELFF.

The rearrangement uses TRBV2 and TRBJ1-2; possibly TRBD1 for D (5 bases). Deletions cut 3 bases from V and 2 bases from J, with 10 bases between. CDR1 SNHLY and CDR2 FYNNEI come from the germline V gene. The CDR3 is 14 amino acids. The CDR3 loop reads CASSDRESNYGYTF. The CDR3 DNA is TGTGCCAGCAGTGACAGGGAGTCCAACTATGGCTACACCTTC.

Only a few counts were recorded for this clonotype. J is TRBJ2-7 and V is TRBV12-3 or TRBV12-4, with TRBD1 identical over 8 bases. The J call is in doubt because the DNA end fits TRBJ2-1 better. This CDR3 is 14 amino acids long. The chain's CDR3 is CASTLDRAVNEQFF. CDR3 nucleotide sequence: TGTGCCAGCACCCTGGACAGGGCGGTGAATGAGCAGTTCTTC.

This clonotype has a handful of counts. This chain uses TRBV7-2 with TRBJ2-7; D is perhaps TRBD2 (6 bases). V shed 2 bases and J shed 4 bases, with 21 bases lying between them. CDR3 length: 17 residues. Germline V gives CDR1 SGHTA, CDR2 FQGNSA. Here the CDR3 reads CASSLPGDLPSGYEQYF. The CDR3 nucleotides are TGTGCCAGCAGCTTACCGGGAGACCTACCGTCAGGGTACGAGCAGTACTTC.

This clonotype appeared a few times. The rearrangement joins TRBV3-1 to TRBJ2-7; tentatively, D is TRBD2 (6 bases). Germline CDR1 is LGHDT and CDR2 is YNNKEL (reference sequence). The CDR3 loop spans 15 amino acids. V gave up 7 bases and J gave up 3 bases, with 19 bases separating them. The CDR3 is CASTRLNGGGYEQYF. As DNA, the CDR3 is TGTGCCAGCACCCGCTTAAACGGGGGAGGCTACGAGCAGTACTTC.

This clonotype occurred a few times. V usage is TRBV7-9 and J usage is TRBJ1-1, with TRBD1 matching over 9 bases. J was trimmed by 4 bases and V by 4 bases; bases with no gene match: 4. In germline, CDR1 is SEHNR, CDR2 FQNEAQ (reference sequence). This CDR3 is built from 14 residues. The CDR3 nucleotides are TGTGCCAGCAGCTACCTACAGGGGGCCACTGAAGCTTTCTTT. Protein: CASSYLQGATEAFF. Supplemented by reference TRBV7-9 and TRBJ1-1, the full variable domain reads DTGVSQNPRHKITKRGQNVTFRCDPISEHNRLYWYRQTLGQGPEFLTYFQNEAQLEKSRLLSDRFSAERPKGSFSTLEIQRTEQGDSAMYLCASSYLQGATEAFFGQGTRLTVV.

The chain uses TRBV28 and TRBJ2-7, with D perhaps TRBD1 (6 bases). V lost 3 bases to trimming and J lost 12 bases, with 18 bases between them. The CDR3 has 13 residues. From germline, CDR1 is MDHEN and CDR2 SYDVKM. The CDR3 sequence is CASSFVGTRGLYF. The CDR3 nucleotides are TGTGCCAGCAGTTTCGTTGGGACAAGGGGCTTGTACTTC.

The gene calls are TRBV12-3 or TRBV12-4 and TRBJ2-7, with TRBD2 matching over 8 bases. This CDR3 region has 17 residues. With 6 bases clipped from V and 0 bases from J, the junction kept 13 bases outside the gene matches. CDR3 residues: CASSPGGRAETSYEQYF. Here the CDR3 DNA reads TGTGCCAGCAGCCCGGGGGGGCGGGCAGAAACCTCCTACGAGCAGTACTTC.

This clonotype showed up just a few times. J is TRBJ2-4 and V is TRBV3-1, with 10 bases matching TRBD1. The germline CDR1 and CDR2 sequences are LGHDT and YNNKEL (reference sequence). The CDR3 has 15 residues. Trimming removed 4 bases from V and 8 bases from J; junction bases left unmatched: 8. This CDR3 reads CASSPLGTGVDIQYF. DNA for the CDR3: TGTGCCAGCAGCCCTCTCGGGACAGGGGTTGACATTCAGTACTTC.

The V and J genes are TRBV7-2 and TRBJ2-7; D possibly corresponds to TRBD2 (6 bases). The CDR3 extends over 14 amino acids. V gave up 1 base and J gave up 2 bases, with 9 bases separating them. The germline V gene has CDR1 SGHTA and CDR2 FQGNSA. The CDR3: CASSLGLGAYEQYF. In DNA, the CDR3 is TGTGCCAGCAGCTTAGGACTAGGTGCCTACGAGCAGTACTTC.

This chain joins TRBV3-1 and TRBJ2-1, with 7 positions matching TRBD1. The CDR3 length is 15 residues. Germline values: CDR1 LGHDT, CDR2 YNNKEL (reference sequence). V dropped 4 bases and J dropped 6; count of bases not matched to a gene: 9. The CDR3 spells CASSRRQGSFNEQFF. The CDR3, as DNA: TGTGCCAGCAGCCGCAGACAGGGTTCGTTCAATGAGCAGTTCTTC.

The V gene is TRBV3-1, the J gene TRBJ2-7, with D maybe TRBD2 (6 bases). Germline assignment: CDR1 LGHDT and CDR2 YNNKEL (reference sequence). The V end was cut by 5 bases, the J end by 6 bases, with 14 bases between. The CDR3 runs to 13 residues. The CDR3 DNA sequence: TGTGCCAGCAGCATCGATAGCGGCCTCGAGCAGTACTTC. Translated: CASSIDSGLEQYF.

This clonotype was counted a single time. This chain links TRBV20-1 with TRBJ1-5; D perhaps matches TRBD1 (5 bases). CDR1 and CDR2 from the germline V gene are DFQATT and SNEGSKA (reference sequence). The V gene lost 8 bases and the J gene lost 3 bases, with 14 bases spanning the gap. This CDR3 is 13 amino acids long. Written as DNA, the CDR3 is TGCAGTCTCTCAGGGCAGGTCAATCAGCCCCAGCATTTT. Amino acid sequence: CSLSGQVNQPQHF.

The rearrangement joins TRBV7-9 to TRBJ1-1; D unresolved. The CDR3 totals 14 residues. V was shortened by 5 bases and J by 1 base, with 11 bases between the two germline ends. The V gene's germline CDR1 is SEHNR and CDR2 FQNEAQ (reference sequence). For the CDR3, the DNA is TGTGCCAGCAGCCGTGCTTGGAAGAACACTGAAGCTTTCTTT. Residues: CASSRAWKNTEAFF.